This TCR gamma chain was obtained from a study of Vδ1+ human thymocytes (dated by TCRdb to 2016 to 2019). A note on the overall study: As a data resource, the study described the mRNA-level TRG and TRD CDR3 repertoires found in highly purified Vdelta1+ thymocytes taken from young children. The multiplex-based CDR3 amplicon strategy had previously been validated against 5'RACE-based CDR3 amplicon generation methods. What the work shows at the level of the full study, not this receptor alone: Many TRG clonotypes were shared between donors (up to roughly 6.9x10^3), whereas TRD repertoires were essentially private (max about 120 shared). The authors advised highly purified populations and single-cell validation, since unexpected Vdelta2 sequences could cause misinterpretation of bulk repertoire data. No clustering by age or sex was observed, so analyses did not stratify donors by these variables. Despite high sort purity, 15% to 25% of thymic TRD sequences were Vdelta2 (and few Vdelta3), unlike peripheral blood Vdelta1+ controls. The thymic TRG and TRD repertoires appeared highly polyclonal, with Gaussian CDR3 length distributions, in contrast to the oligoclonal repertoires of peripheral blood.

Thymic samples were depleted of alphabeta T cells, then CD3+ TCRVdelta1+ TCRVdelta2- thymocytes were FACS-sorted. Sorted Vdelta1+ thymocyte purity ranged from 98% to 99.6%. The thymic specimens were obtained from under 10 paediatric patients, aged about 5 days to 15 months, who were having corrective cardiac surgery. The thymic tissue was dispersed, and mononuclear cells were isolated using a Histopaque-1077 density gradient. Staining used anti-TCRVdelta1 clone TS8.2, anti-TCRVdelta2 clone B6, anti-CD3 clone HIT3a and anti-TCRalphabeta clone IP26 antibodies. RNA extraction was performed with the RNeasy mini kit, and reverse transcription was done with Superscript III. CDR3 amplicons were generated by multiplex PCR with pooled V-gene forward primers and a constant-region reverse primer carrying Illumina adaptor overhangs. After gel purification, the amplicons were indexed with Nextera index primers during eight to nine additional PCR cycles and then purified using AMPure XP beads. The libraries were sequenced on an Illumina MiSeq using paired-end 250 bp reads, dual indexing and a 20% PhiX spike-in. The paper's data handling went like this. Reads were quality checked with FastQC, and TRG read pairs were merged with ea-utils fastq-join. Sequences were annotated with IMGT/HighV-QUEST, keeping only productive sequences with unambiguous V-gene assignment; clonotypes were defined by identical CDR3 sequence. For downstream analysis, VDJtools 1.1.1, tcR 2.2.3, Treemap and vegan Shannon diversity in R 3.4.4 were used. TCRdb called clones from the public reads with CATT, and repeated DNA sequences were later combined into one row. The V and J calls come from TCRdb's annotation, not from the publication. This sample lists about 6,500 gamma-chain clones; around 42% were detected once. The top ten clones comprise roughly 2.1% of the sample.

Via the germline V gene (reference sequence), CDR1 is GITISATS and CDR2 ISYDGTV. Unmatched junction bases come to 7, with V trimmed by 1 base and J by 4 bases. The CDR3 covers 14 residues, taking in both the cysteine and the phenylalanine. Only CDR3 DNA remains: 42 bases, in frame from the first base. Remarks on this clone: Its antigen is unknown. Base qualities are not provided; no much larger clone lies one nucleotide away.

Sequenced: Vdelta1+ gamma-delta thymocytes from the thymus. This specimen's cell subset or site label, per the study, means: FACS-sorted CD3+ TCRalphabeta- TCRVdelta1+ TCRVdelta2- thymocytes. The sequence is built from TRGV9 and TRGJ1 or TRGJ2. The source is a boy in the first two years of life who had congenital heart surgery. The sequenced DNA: TGTGCCTTGTGGGAGGTCCCGTTATATTATAAGAAACTCTTT. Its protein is CALWEVPLYYKKLF.